Listed below are T cell receptor beta chains from one sample, sequenced in a study of blood T cell repertoires in COVID-19. Measured with immunoSEQ multiplex PCR; TCRdb has only the in-frame clones, and not every one. The sample has tens of thousands of clones; 88% are singletons. Sequencing input: peripheral blood. These receptor sequences come from a man between 60 and 75 years old with active COVID-19. Each CDR3 is given with its conserved first and last residue. The order of the fields is clone size, J gene, D gene, V gene, CDR3 protein, CDR3 DNA. D genes are given only for firm matches. A row's size may be missing; if present it is once, few, many or a size class.

>.|TRBJ1-2|TRBD1|TRBV10-2
CASSDSGTGPNYGYTF
TGCGCCAGCAGTGATTCCGGGACAGGGCCTAACTATGGCTACACCTTC
>.|TRBJ2-5|TRBD1|TRBV28
CASSPGTGRKETQYF
TGTGCCAGCAGTCCTGGGACAGGGAGAAAGGAGACCCAGTACTTC
>.|TRBJ2-4|.|TRBV6-5
CASSSTGIQYF
TGTGCCAGCAGTTCAACGGGCATTCAGTACTTC
>.|TRBJ2-3|.|TRBV7-9
CASSSLTRLSDTQYF
TGTGCCAGCAGCTCACTTACTAGATTATCAGATACGCAGTATTTT
>once|TRBJ2-7|.|TRBV29-1
CSVFRDYEQYF
TGCAGCGTTTTCCGGGACTACGAGCAGTACTTC
>once|TRBJ2-1|TRBD2|TRBV5-8
CASSLALGLAGEYNEQFF
TGTGCCAGCAGCTTGGCCCTTGGACTAGCGGGAGAGTACAATGAGCAGTTCTTC
>.|TRBJ2-2|.|TRBV18
CASSPPAGIPGELFF
TGTGCCAGCTCACCACCGGCAGGGATACCCGGGGAGCTGTTTTTT
>few|TRBJ1-5|TRBD1|TRBV27
CASSSPGTGNQPQHF
TGTGCCAGCAGTTCTCCCGGGACAGGGAATCAGCCCCAGCATTTT
>.|TRBJ1-2|TRBD1|TRBV28
CASRPGGTGKSYTF
TGTGCCAGCAGACCCGGGGGGACAGGGAAAAGCTACACCTTC
>.|TRBJ2-5|.|TRBV7-6
CASSLQAMRVVGETQYF
TGTGCCAGCAGCTTACAAGCGATGAGGGTAGTTGGGGAGACCCAGTACTTC